The 15 T cell receptor beta chains in this list originate from one sample, sequenced in a study of regulatory T cells in long-lasting Graves disease. Time point in this sample: newly diagnosed GD, antithyroid drugs for less than 3 months. PBMC RNA served as the TCR library source. HTBI primers from iRepertoire and Arm-PCR of CDR3 regions yielded the TCR beta libraries. TCRdb re-called the multiplex PCR reads with MiXCR, one entry per CDR3 protein. The sample has more than 450,000 distinct CDR3 sequences, approximately 12% seen once. The same sample was also studied in work on T cells in Graves' hyperthyroidism and ophthalmopathy.

The sequenced sample was peripheral blood mononuclear cells (PBMCs), obtained at new diagnosis, from a patient treated with antithyroid drugs. The source of these receptors is a woman aged 25 to 39 with Graves disease.

The rearrangement links TRBV7-9 to TRBJ1-1; a weak D match, TRBD1 (5 bases). The germline gives CDR1 SEHNR, CDR2 FQNEAQ (reference sequence). V was shortened by 8 bases and J by 1 base, with 11 bases between the two germline ends. This CDR3 is 13 amino acids long. The CDR3 region is CASFQGQNTEAFF. CDR3 in DNA: TGTGCCAGCTTTCAAGGACAGAACACTGAAGCTTTCTTT.

This clonotype was detected only a few times. The V call is TRBV6-2 or TRBV6-3, the J call TRBJ2-4, with D tentatively TRBD2 (6 bases). Trimming shortened V by 4 bases and J by 7 bases, and 14 bases separated the two germline ends. Germline CDR1 reads MNHEY; CDR2 reads SVGEGT. CDR3 length: 14 residues. CDR3 coding DNA: TGTGCCAGCAGTTCAGGGACGGGGAGGAACATTCAGTACTTC. Its protein is CASSSGTGRNIQYF.

This clonotype appeared a few times. The chain employs TRBV9 and TRBJ2-7, with no clear D. Per germline, CDR1 SGDLS and CDR2 YYNGEE. The CDR3 sequence is 15 residues long. The ends were cut back, 0 bases at V and 3 bases at J, with 13 bases in the middle. In DNA form, the CDR3 reads TGTGCCAGCAGCGTAGCTTCGGGCAGAGGCTACGAGCAGTACTTC. It is translated as CASSVASGRGYEQYF.

This clonotype occurred many times. This chain uses TRBV14 with TRBJ1-1; TRBD1 agrees at 8 bases. The germline V gene encodes CDR1 SGHDN and CDR2 FVKESK. J lost 4 bases, V lost 5 bases, and 15 bases had no gene match. The CDR3 has 17 residues. The CDR3, as DNA: TGTGCCAGCAGCTCGTTGAATCCGGCGGACAGGGTCACTGAAGCTTTCTTT. It is translated as CASSSLNPADRVTEAFF.

Of note for this clonotype: With a much larger clone just one base away, this may be a read error. This chain uses TRBV29-1 with TRBJ2-1; D tentatively reads TRBD1 or TRBD2 (5 bases each). The V and J ends lost 2 bases and 4 bases respectively, with 15 bases between them. From germline, CDR1 is SQVTM and CDR2 ANQGSEA. The CDR3 is 15 residues long. CDR3 bases: TGCAGCGTTGAACGGGACCGCTCTTCATACAATGAGCAGTTCTTC. It yields the protein CSVERDRSSYNEQFF.

This clonotype has a count of ten or more. This chain joins TRBV2 and TRBJ2-1, with 8 bases fitting TRBD2. With 10 bases clipped from V and 3 bases from J, the junction kept 5 bases outside the gene matches. CDR1 is SNHLY, CDR2 FYNNEI, per germline. The CDR3 spans 13 residues. In DNA form, the CDR3 reads TGTGCCACCAAGCGGGAGCACTACAATGAGCAGTTCTTC. Translated, it gives CATKREHYNEQFF.

This clonotype was detected ten times or more. The CDR3 region is CAIASGRRTDTQYF. Written as DNA, the CDR3 is TGTGCCATCGCCAGCGGGAGACGGACAGATACGCAGTATTTT. The gene calls are TRBV10-3 and TRBJ2-3; 8 bases are shared with TRBD2. Germline loops: CDR1 ENHRY, CDR2 SYGVKD. With 8 bases clipped from V and 3 bases from J, the junction kept 7 bases outside the gene matches. The length of the CDR3 is 14 residues.

This clonotype was picked up many times. This chain links TRBV5-5 with TRBJ2-3; D gene ambiguous. V was cut by 0 bases and J by 0 bases, with 14 bases left in between. Germline V gives CDR1 SGHKS, CDR2 YYEKEE (reference sequence). The CDR3 covers 17 residues. Here the CDR3 reads CASSLARLRSSTDTQYF. CDR3 DNA sequence: TGTGCCAGCAGCTTGGCCAGACTGCGGTCTAGCACAGATACGCAGTATTTT.

This clonotype was counted ten times or more. This chain links TRBV24-1 with TRBJ2-2; D might be TRBD2 (5 bases). The ends were cut back, 7 bases at V and 0 bases at J, with 5 bases in the middle. The CDR3 runs to 13 residues. CDR1 is KGHDR, CDR2 SFDVKD, per germline. The CDR3 nucleotides are TGTGCCACCAGGGACTCGAACACCGGGGAGCTGTTTTTT. Translating it yields CATRDSNTGELFF.

The chain carries TRBV19 and TRBJ2-7, with 10 bases fitting TRBD2. With V trimmed by 9 bases and J by 1 base, 9 bases remained unmatched. The CDR3 runs 15 residues. The germline CDR1 and CDR2 sequences are LNHDA and SQIVND (reference sequence). The CDR3 bases are TGTGCCAGCAGCGCCCAAGCGGGAGGGTCCTACGAGCAGTACTTC. Protein product: CASSAQAGGSYEQYF. The whole variable domain, filled in from reference TRBV19 and TRBJ2-7, reads DGGITQSPKYLFRKEGQNVTLSCEQNLNHDAMYWYRQDPGQGLRLIYYSQIVNDFQKGDIAEGYSVSREKKESFPLTVTSAQKNPTAFYLCASSAQAGGSYEQYFGPGTRLTVT.

This clonotype was observed many times. The chain is built from TRBV2 and TRBJ2-7, with a possible D match to TRBD2 (6 bases). With 8 bases removed from V and 2 bases from J, the gap between germline ends came to 22 bases. The CDR3 is made up of 16 amino acids. Germline assignment: CDR1 SNHLY and CDR2 FYNNEI. The CDR3 DNA reads as TGTGCCAGCGGGCCCCTGCCGAGACTAGGCCCCTACGAGCAGTACTTC. Translation gives CASGPLPRLGPYEQYF.

This clonotype has ten or more counts. The rearrangement links TRBV28 to TRBJ2-2; D not resolved. The CDR3 contains 14 residues. V shed 4 bases and J shed 6 bases, with 12 bases lying between them. CDR1 is MDHEN and CDR2 is SYDVKM in the germline V gene. The CDR3: CASSSSMSAGELFF. The CDR3 coding sequence is TGTGCCAGCAGTTCCAGTATGTCGGCCGGGGAGCTGTTTTTT.

This clonotype was seen ten or more times. This chain connects TRBV20-1 to TRBJ1-1; tentatively, D is TRBD1 (6 bases). CDR3 length: 14 residues. The germline V gene has CDR1 DFQATT and CDR2 SNEGSKA (reference sequence). The V and J ends lost 5 bases and 4 bases respectively, with 17 bases between them. CDR3 DNA: TGCAGTGCTTCGCCGGGACAAGGAACCACTGAAGCTTTCTTT. Translation: CSASPGQGTTEAFF.

In its sample, this clonotype was seen a few times. The chain is built from TRBV4-1 and TRBJ1-1; a weak D match, TRBD1 (6 bases). CDR3 length: 15 residues. The V end was cut by 3 bases, the J end by 4 bases, with 15 bases between. CDR1 MGHRA and CDR2 YSYEKL come from the germline V gene. CDR3 nucleotide sequence: TGCGCCAGCAGCCACCTGTTAGGGGGTCCCACTGAAGCTTTCTTT. Its protein is CASSHLLGGPTEAFF.

This clonotype was seen a few times. The V and J genes are TRBV7-2 and TRBJ1-2; D may be TRBD1 (5 bases). V was trimmed by 5 bases and J by 7 bases, leaving 17 bases between them. Germline values: CDR1 SGHTA, CDR2 FQGNSA. This CDR3 comprises 14 residues. The CDR3 loop reads CASSQRGEGRGYTF. DNA for the CDR3: TGTGCCAGCAGCCAACGGGGGGAGGGACGTGGCTACACCTTC.